This entry describes one T cell receptor (beta chain). Its recognized antigen is unknown. No qualities accompany the bases; no much larger clone lies one base away. The library came from the immunoSEQ multiplex PCR assay. RNA was extracted from all samples and reverse transcribed into cDNA as template for TCR sequencing. SuperScript III was used to make first-strand cDNA, primed with a 2:1 mix of oligo-dT and random hexamers. Amplification bias was assessed with a synthetic immune receptor repertoire, and residual bias was removed computationally. For the original study's pipeline: Raw reads were preprocessed to remove errors, and CDR3 was defined by IMGT conventions from the conserved cysteine to phenylalanine. Clonality was computed as 1 minus the Shannon entropy, with the entropy normalized by log2 of the number of productive unique TCRs. Scalp TCRbeta sequences were cross-referenced with sorted blood CD4 and CD8 repertoires so that the CD4 or CD8 identity of scalp clones could be inferred. TCRdb retrieved this table from immuneACCESS and kept in-frame rearrangements only. Not all clones are present; in checked studies, unresolved V genes account for under half, and no reason is known for the remainder. That table is the source of V, J and clone size, and D and trimming were worked out from the DNA. The sample table shows around 120,000 clones, and approximately 59% are seen once. The ten largest clones capture 25% to 35% of the sample.

The time point label, as the study defines it: less than five weeks on oral tofacitinib. The treatment or condition label here, explained by the study, means: oral pan-JAK inhibitor, 5-10 mg twice daily. From alopecia areata patients, peripheral blood was collected along with lesional scalp punch biopsies. After PBMCs were isolated by density centrifugation and stained for CD3, CD4 and CD8, a FACSAria was used to sort CD4+ and CD8+ T cells. Its CDR3 holds 12 amino acids, cysteine through phenylalanine. Only CDR3 DNA is held: 36 bases, read in frame from base 1. The germline V gene yields SGDLS for CDR1 and YYNGEE for CDR2. For this chain, trimming is 3 bases at the V end and 4 bases at the J end, and the number of junction bases without a gene match is 1. These data come from a study of CD8+ T cells in alopecia areata (dated by TCRdb to the late 2010s). In terms of the full investigation: Treated patients were enrolled in an open-label pilot trial of oral tofacitinib, 5 to 10 mg twice daily, for moderate-to-severe alopecia areata. High-throughput TCRbeta sequencing was used to examine T cell clonal expansion in alopecia areata in both the C3H/HeJ mouse model and human patients. RNA was extracted with the PAXgene miRNA kit for fixed scalp, the miRNeasy kit for PBMCs, and the RNeasy kit for mouse skin. Clonality in the scalp was compared among normal scalp (n=4), patchy alopecia areata scalp (n=8), and alopecia totalis/universalis scalp (n=8). In humans, TCRbeta sequencing was performed on scalp tissue and on sorted CD4+ and CD8+ peripheral blood T cells from healthy controls and from patients with patchy or totalis/universalis alopecia areata. For the treated patients, the SALT score, which quantifies what percentage of scalp surface area is affected, served as the measure of disease severity. Tofacitinib was administered for 6 to 18 months, and 6 months of follow-up off drug were then conducted to assess delayed response and recurrence. immunoSEQ multiplex PCR using 35 Vbeta forward primers and 13 Jbeta reverse primers was used to amplify TCRbeta CDR3 regions. Tofacitinib-treated patients had biopsies at baseline and at 4 and 24 weeks of treatment, with a later scalp biopsy in several patients.

The research as a whole found: Shared TCR sequences between patients were less evident than in mice, which may be partly attributable to HLA diversity in the patient population. Tofacitinib significantly lowered scalp clonality and the number of expanded CD8+ clones among the top 100 scalp clones. During tofacitinib treatment, many expanded lesional clones stuck around in both scalp and blood, and this persistence may partly explain why relapse happens after treatment is stopped. Unlike mouse skin, which is dominated by gammadelta T cells, normal human skin has resident alphabeta T cells that are also sequenced, and this complicates analysis of the scalp TCR repertoire. Higher clonality and more expanded CD8+ clones were observed in lesional scalp than in normal scalp, particularly in alopecia totalis/universalis, a finding suggestive of antigenic drive. Because the treated cohort was small and had just a single nonresponder, larger studies are needed to establish links between baseline CD8+ expansion and response.

Specimen: CD8+ T cells sorted from blood, collected at week 4, from a patient treated with tofacitinib. Recombination connected TRBV9 to TRBJ2-7, and 7 junctional nucleotides match TRBD1. This clonotype originated in a human donor with alopecia areata. This receptor carries the CDR3 CASSGDSYEQYF. The DNA sequence is TGTGCCAGCAGCGGGGACAGTTACGAGCAGTACTTC.